Presented here are 32 T cell receptor beta chains from one specimen sequenced in a study of T cells in women clearing cervical HPV infection. The data were produced by immunoSEQ multiplex PCR, yet TCRdb's version contains in-frame clones alone and is incomplete. The listing contains some 20,000 clones. The sample consisted of blood buffy coat. These TCRs come from a woman aged 18-70 years with a cervical HPV16 infection that either progressed to CIN3+ or cleared (not recorded which).

On this clone: The read ends 3 residues early relative to the CDR3; the germline J gene fills the gap. The chain has TRBV7-2 and TRBJ1-4; 7 positions agree with TRBD1. The V gene's germline CDR1 is SGHTA and CDR2 FQGNSA. Trimming removed 4 bases from V and 2 bases from J; junction bases left unmatched: 1. CDR3 size: 14 residues. The CDR3: CASSSTGTNEKLFF. The CDR3 bases that were read are TGTGCCAGCAGCTCGACAGGGACTAATGAAAAA.

The CDR3 sequence: CASQPGQGIPYEQYF. The sequenced CDR3 bases are TGCGCCTCCCAACCGGGACAGGGCATTCCCTACGAG. The chain couples TRBV5-1 to TRBJ2-7, with TRBD1 matching 9 bases. The read ends 3 residues early relative to the CDR3; the germline J gene fills the gap. With V trimmed by 10 bases and J by 2 bases, 13 bases remained unmatched. The CDR3 is 15 residues long. Germline values: CDR1 SGHRS, CDR2 YFSETQ.

In the case of this clone: The read gets to within 3 residues of the CDR3 end, and the germline J gene fills in the rest. The V gene is TRBV25-1, the J gene TRBJ1-4, with D tentatively TRBD1 (6 bases). The V gene's germline CDR1 is MGHDK and CDR2 SYGVNS. Trimming stripped 4 bases from V and 5 bases from J, with 14 bases between. The CDR3 is made up of 15 amino acids. The CDR3 loop is CASSGWTDLNEKLFF. The DNA read from the CDR3 is TGTGCCAGCAGTGGGTGGACAGACTTAAATGAAAAA.

As regards this clone: The read finishes 3 residues shy of the CDR3 end, and the germline J gene is used to complete it. The chain links TRBV5-1 to TRBJ1-4; 9 nucleotides agree with TRBD1. Germline assignment: CDR1 SGHRS and CDR2 YFSETQ. The CDR3 runs to 14 residues. After removal of 1 base from V and 8 bases from J, the junction contained 3 bases not matched to a gene. CDR3 protein: CASSLTGGAEKLFF. The DNA read from the CDR3 is TGCGCCAGCAGCTTGACAGGGGGCGCGGAAAAA.

Regarding this clone: The read is 3 residues too short to cover the CDR3 end, so that end is filled in from the germline J gene. The chain combines TRBV30 with TRBJ2-5; D not certain. V lost 4 bases to trimming and J lost 5 bases, with 8 bases between them. The CDR3 spans 11 residues. The germline gives CDR1 GTSNPN, CDR2 SVGIG (reference sequence). The covered CDR3 bases are TGTGCCTGGACTCGTCGGGAGACC. It encodes CAWTRRET. The CDR3, in full, reads CAWTRRETQYF.

Details on this clone: Sequencing ends 3 residues short of the CDR3 end; the germline J gene provides the rest. The rearrangement uses TRBV12-3 or TRBV12-4 and TRBJ1-5, with D perhaps matching TRBD1 (5 bases). There are 14 residues in the CDR3. The germline V and J ends were trimmed by 3 bases and 2 bases, with 8 bases remaining between them. The CDR3 bases that were read are TGTGCCAGCAGTTTCCAGGGTGGCAATCAGCCC. Its translation: CASSFQGGNQP. The full-length CDR3 reads as CASSFQGGNQPQHF.

On this clone: The observed sequence ends 3 residues before the CDR3 terminus, with the missing tail filled in from the germline J gene. This chain links TRBV6-2 or TRBV6-3 with TRBJ2-1; possible D gene TRBD1, 6 bases. The ends were cut back, 2 bases at V and 4 bases at J, with 12 bases in the middle. Germline V lookup: CDR1 MNHEY, CDR2 SVGEGT. The CDR3 loop spans 15 amino acids. The CDR3 DNA, read in part, is TGTGCCAGCAGTTACCACCGGACAGAATACAATGAG. Translating gives CASSYHRTEYNE. In full, the CDR3 reads CASSYHRTEYNEQFF.

Of note for this clone: The DNA ends 3 residues before the CDR3 does, and the rest of the CDR3 is filled in from the germline J gene. The chain combines TRBV5-1 with TRBJ1-4; 7 bases map to TRBD1. CDR3 size: 15 residues. J gave up 7 bases and V 2 bases, and 8 bases lay outside the gene matches. Germline CDR1 is SGHRS and CDR2 is YFSETQ. CDR3 region: CASSLQGYSGEKLFF. CDR3 DNA, as far as it was read: TGCGCCAGCAGCTTACAGGGGTATTCGGGTGAAAAA.

Concerning this clone itself: The CDR3 end falls 3 residues outside the read, so it is completed with the germline J gene. The chain is built from TRBV20-1 and TRBJ1-6; 8 bases fit TRBD1. From germline, CDR1 is DFQATT and CDR2 SNEGSKA (reference sequence). The CDR3 has 15 amino acids. The ends lost 5 bases at V and 7 bases at J; junction bases unmatched: 10. The CDR3 DNA, read in part, is TGCAGTGCTGGAACCCCCGGGACAGGAAATTCACCC. This translates into CSAGTPGTGNSP. From start to end, the CDR3 is CSAGTPGTGNSPLHF.

A word on this clone: The read terminates 3 residues before the CDR3 end, so the remaining end is supplied by the germline J gene. The J gene is TRBJ1-4, the V gene TRBV9; tentatively, D is TRBD1 (6 bases). The CDR3 extends over 15 amino acids. CDR1 and CDR2 from the germline V gene are SGDLS and YYNGEE. V shed 3 bases and J shed 5 bases, with 14 bases lying between them. CDR3 loop: CASSATKGGNEKLFF. Incomplete CDR3 DNA: TGTGCCAGCAGCGCCACAAAGGGGGGGAATGAAAAA.

Points on this clone: The read falls 3 residues short of the CDR3 end, and the missing part is taken from the germline J gene. The genes are TRBV4-1 and TRBJ1-5, with TRBD1 identical over 7 bases. Trimming took 4 bases from V and 6 from J; bases not matched to a gene: 18. Germline CDR1 reads MGHRA; CDR2 reads YSYEKL. The CDR3 runs 18 residues. The sequenced part of the CDR3 DNA is TGCGCCAGCAGCCCTATCCCCCCGCGGCCAGGGGGAGGTCAGCCC. It specifies CASSPIPPRPGGGQP. The full CDR3 reads CASSPIPPRPGGGQPQHF.

As regards this clone: From the germline J gene comes the end of the CDR3, since the read stops 3 residues before it. The chain recombines TRBV6-2 or TRBV6-3 with TRBJ1-1; 9 nucleotides match TRBD1. Unmatched junction bases numbered 12, after V lost 6 bases and J lost 4 bases. CDR1 is MNHEY and CDR2 is SVGEGT in the germline V gene. The CDR3 has 16 residues. The CDR3 is CASRPDRGIYSTEAFF. The CDR3 DNA, read in part, is TGTGCCAGCAGGCCCGACAGGGGGATTTATAGCACTGAA.

Turning to this clone: Sequencing ends 3 residues short of the CDR3 end; the germline J gene provides the rest. This rearrangement joins TRBV5-1 to TRBJ1-4; D is possibly TRBD1 (6 bases). CDR3 length: 15 amino acids. CDR1 SGHRS and CDR2 YFSETQ come from the germline V gene. The V and J ends lost 6 bases and 8 bases respectively, with 20 bases between them. The CDR3 loop is CASKVWGGVEEKLFF. The sequenced CDR3 bases are TGCGCCAGCAAAGTTTGGGGGGGCGTTGAAGAAAAA.

In the case of this clone: The read finishes 3 residues shy of the CDR3 end, and the germline J gene is used to complete it. This chain joins TRBV4-2 and TRBJ2-5; tentative D call: TRBD1 (6 bases). There are 14 residues in the CDR3. Trimming pared 3 bases from V and 5 bases from J, leaving 13 bases between. Germline V CDR1 and CDR2: LGHNA, YNFKEQ. The CDR3: CASSHPGVGETQYF. The part of the CDR3 DNA that was read is TGTGCCAGCAGCCATCCAGGGGTGGGTGAGACC.

Concerning this clone: The CDR3 is cut off 3 residues early in the read; its end comes from the germline J gene. The chain couples TRBV28 to TRBJ2-7; TRBD1 agrees at 10 bases. Germline V gives CDR1 MDHEN, CDR2 SYDVKM. The CDR3 is made up of 14 amino acids. V shed 7 bases and J 4 bases; nucleotides not matched to a gene: 7. CDR3 in amino acids: CASTYGDRGYEQYF. The sequenced CDR3 bases are TGTGCCAGCACCTACGGGGACAGGGGTTACGAG.

With respect to this clone: The read halts 3 residues ahead of the CDR3 end, with the missing end drawn from the germline J gene. The gene calls are TRBV19 and TRBJ2-2; TRBD2 matches 7 bases. J was trimmed by 5 bases and V by 7 bases; bases with no gene match: 13. CDR3 length: 16 amino acids. Germline CDR1 is LNHDA and CDR2 is SQIVND (reference sequence). The covered CDR3 bases are TGTGCCAGTACCAAAAAGAGCGGGGCTATGACCGGGGAG. It encodes CASTKKSGAMTGE. The whole CDR3 sequence is CASTKKSGAMTGELFF.

A remark on this clone: Read coverage stops 3 residues before the CDR3 terminus; the germline J gene supplies the remainder. The V gene is TRBV4-1, the J gene TRBJ2-7; 10 bases match TRBD1. The CDR3 consists of 16 residues. Germline V gene sequence: CDR1 MGHRA, CDR2 YSYEKL. Trimming cost V 1 base and J 4 bases; bases outside gene matches: 7. The CDR3 protein is CASSQGRDRGLYEQYF. The sequenced CDR3 bases are TGCGCCAGCAGCCAAGGCCGGGACAGGGGTTTGTACGAG.

Regarding this clone: The CDR3 end falls 3 residues outside the read, so it is completed with the germline J gene. The chain links TRBV9 to TRBJ1-2; 10 bases are shared with TRBD1. J was trimmed by 6 bases and V by 3 bases; bases with no gene match: 2. The V gene's germline CDR1 is SGDLS and CDR2 YYNGEE. This CDR3 comprises 13 residues. CDR3 DNA, as far as it was read: TGTGCCAGCAGCGGGACAGGGGGAGATGGC. Translated, it gives CASSGTGGDG. The complete CDR3 protein is CASSGTGGDGYTF.

A word on this clone: The read ends 3 residues before the CDR3 terminus; that terminus is restored from the germline J gene. V and J are TRBV7-2 and TRBJ1-2, with TRBD1 as a possible D gene (5 bases). The CDR3 totals 15 residues. Germline CDR1 reads SGHTA; CDR2 reads FQGNSA. CDR3 amino acids: CASSLSSGGSYDYTF. CDR3 DNA (partial): TGTGCCAGCAGCTTGTCTAGCGGGGGGTCCTACGAC.

On this clone: The read comes to an end 3 residues before the CDR3 does, leaving the germline J gene to fill in the end. The chain carries TRBV7-9 and TRBJ2-7; no reliable D call. Germline V gene data show CDR1 as SEHNR and CDR2 as FQNEAQ (reference sequence). Trimming stripped 7 bases from V and 5 bases from J, with 21 bases between. This CDR3 is built from 15 residues. The CDR3 loop is CASNDFESMGHEQYF. CDR3 DNA, as far as it was read: TGTGCCAGCAACGATTTCGAGTCAATGGGCCACGAG.

Of note for this clone: The DNA ends 3 residues before the CDR3 does, and the rest of the CDR3 is filled in from the germline J gene. The rearrangement joins TRBV20-1 to TRBJ2-3; 9 nucleotides line up with TRBD2. The V gene's germline CDR1 is DFQATT and CDR2 SNEGSKA (reference sequence). This CDR3 comprises 14 residues. The V and J ends lost 5 bases and 0 bases, in that order; junction bases with no gene match: 3. CDR3 sequence: CSALTSGSTDTQYF. The part of the CDR3 DNA that was read is TGCAGTGCTCTAACTAGCGGGAGCACAGATACG.

Concerning this clone itself: One end of the junction varies from germline; a read error may be responsible. The read terminates 3 residues ahead of where the CDR3 ends, so the germline J gene completes it. The gene calls are TRBV7-2 and TRBJ2-2; the D gene is possibly TRBD1 (5 bases). This CDR3 is built from 14 residues. Per the germline V gene, CDR1 is SGHTA and CDR2 is FQGNSA. The CDR3 bases that were read are TGTGCCGGCAGTACCTCGACAGCGAGATCACCG. Encoded protein: CAGSTSTARSP. The whole CDR3 protein is CAGSTSTARSPLFF.

A remark on this clone: The read ends 3 residues before the CDR3 terminus; that terminus is restored from the germline J gene. The chain joins TRBV9 to TRBJ2-3, with TRBD2 matching over 7 bases. CDR1 is SGDLS and CDR2 is YYNGEE in the germline V gene. V was pared by 1 base and J by 3 bases, with 2 bases of the junction left unmatched. The CDR3 covers 14 residues. The part of the CDR3 DNA that was read is TGTGCCAGCAGCGTACCGGGGGGAACAGATACG. Amino acids: CASSVPGGTDT. In full, the CDR3 is CASSVPGGTDTQYF.

Regarding this clone: The CDR3 end is not reached by the read, which stops 3 residues before it; the germline J gene fills it in. This rearrangement joins TRBV29-1 to TRBJ2-5; the match to TRBD2 covers 13 bases. Germline CDR1 and CDR2: SQVTM and ANQGSEA. Trimming cost V 5 bases and J 5 bases; bases outside gene matches: 2. The CDR3 runs 13 residues. Incomplete CDR3 DNA: TGCAGCGTTCGGACTAGCGGGGGTGAGACC. The encoded protein is CSVRTSGGET. The complete CDR3 sequence is CSVRTSGGETQYF.

The sequenced CDR3 bases are TGCAGTGCTAAGGACACTCGGTTGGTAGGGGCCAACGTC. Residues: CSAKDTRLVGANV. In full, the CDR3 is CSAKDTRLVGANVLTF. This rearrangement joins TRBV20-1 to TRBJ2-6; D might be TRBD1 (5 bases). The read ends 3 residues shy of where the CDR3 ends; the end is completed using the germline J gene. Germline values: CDR1 DFQATT, CDR2 SNEGSKA (reference sequence). This CDR3 is 16 amino acids long. Trimming took 4 bases from V and 4 from J, leaving 17 bases between them.

As for this clone: The read comes to an end 3 residues before the CDR3 does, leaving the germline J gene to fill in the end. This rearrangement joins TRBV6-4 to TRBJ2-3; weak D call: TRBD1 (6 bases). CDR1 and CDR2 (germline): MRHNA, SNTAGT. The V and J ends lost 2 bases and 4 bases respectively, with 10 bases between them. CDR3 size: 14 residues. This chain's CDR3 is CASSDVQGADTQYF. The DNA read from the CDR3 is TGTGCCAGCAGTGACGTACAGGGTGCAGATACG.

In regard to this clone: The read comes to an end 3 residues before the CDR3 does, leaving the germline J gene to fill in the end. V gene TRBV20-1 combines with J gene TRBJ1-3; no reliable D call. The germline V gene has CDR1 DFQATT and CDR2 SNEGSKA (reference sequence). Trimming took off 2 bases at V and 0 bases at J, with 2 bases between the two ends. The CDR3 is 12 amino acids. CDR3 DNA, as far as it was read: TGCAGTGCTAGACACTCTGGAAACACC. This translates into CSARHSGNT. The CDR3 as a whole reads CSARHSGNTIYF.

Notes on this clone: The read finishes 3 residues shy of the CDR3 end, and the germline J gene is used to complete it. The J gene is TRBJ2-7, the V gene TRBV7-2, with D maybe TRBD1 (5 bases). The CDR3 has 11 residues. Germline V gene lookup returns CDR1 SGHTA and CDR2 FQGNSA. With 5 bases removed from V and 4 bases from J, the gap between germline ends came to 6 bases. Here the CDR3 reads CASSPGYEQYF. CDR3 bases read: TGTGCCAGCAGCCCAGGGTACGAG.

Here the CDR3 reads CASSERTQGGVSTDTQYF. CDR3 bases read: TGTGCCAGCAGTGAACGAACCCAGGGTGGGGTCTCCACAGATACG. The chain uses TRBV2 and TRBJ2-3, with D perhaps TRBD1 (5 bases). The read gets to within 3 residues of the CDR3 end, and the germline J gene fills in the rest. This CDR3 comprises 18 residues. The germline V gene encodes CDR1 SNHLY and CDR2 FYNNEI. Trimming removed 2 bases from V and 2 bases from J, with 20 bases in between.

Note on this clone: The observed sequence ends 3 residues before the CDR3 terminus, with the missing tail filled in from the germline J gene. The chain uses TRBV20-1 and TRBJ1-4; TRBD1 might be the D (6 bases). The CDR3 is 12 amino acids. The V gene lost 4 bases and the J gene lost 8 bases, with 11 bases spanning the gap. Germline V CDR1 and CDR2: DFQATT, SNEGSKA (reference sequence). The part of the CDR3 DNA that was read is TGCAGTGCTATACAGGGAGGCGAAAAA. Translated, it gives CSAIQGGEK. From start to end, the CDR3 is CSAIQGGEKLFF.

Note on this clone: The read ends 3 residues early relative to the CDR3; the germline J gene fills the gap. V and J are TRBV7-6 and TRBJ1-1, with D unclear. This CDR3 spans 15 amino acids. Germline CDR1 is SGHVS and CDR2 is FNYEAQ. The CDR3 here is CASSLAWLATDTAFF. CDR3 DNA, as far as it was read: TGTGCCAGCAGCTTAGCGTGGCTAGCCACAGATACG.

On this clone itself: Relative to the germline gene, one junction end is altered; a read error may explain this. This same CDR3 is encoded by further DNA sequences in the sample. CDR3 sequence reads: CASRVGGDYGYTF. CDR3 bases read: TGTGCCAGCAGGGTCGGCGGAGACTATGGT. This rearrangement joins TRBV2 to TRBJ1-2; D remains unclear. Read data end 3 residues before the CDR3 end; the end is taken from the germline J gene. Germline CDR1 and CDR2: SNHLY and FYNNEI. The CDR3 extends over 13 amino acids.